This is a list of T cell receptor beta chains from one sample in a study of T cells in Graves' hyperthyroidism and ophthalmopathy. Via MiXCR, TCRdb re-called the multiplex PCR reads, giving one row per CDR3 protein. In the table there are hundreds of thousands of distinct CDR3 sequences, roughly 15% of which are singletons. The sequenced material came from blood. The source is a woman between 40 and 50 years old with Graves' ophthalmopathy. Both conserved end residues are part of each CDR3. D genes are given only for firm matches. Only some rows state a clone size, as once, few, many or a class for expanded clones.

TRBJ1-2	.	many	TRBV2	TGTGCCAGCAGTGACGGGACACTCATAAATGGCTACACCTTC	CASSDGTLINGYTF
TRBJ2-3	.	.	TRBV9	TGTGCCAGCAGCCCTCCCGGTGACGGTTTTGGTACGCAGTATTTT	CASSPPGDGFGTQYF
TRBJ2-7	TRBD2	few	TRBV12-3/TRBV12-4	TGTGCCAGCAGTTTTCTAGCGGGAGGGCCGGACGAGCAGTACTTC	CASSFLAGGPDEQYF
TRBJ2-3	TRBD2	many	TRBV2	TGTGCCAGCATTAGGAGCGGGAGGGTCACAGATACGCAGTATTTT	CASIRSGRVTDTQYF
TRBJ1-5	.	.	TRBV6-2/TRBV6-3	TGTGCCAGCAGTTACAATGGGGCAGGGCGGAATCAGCCCCAGCATTTT	CASSYNGAGRNQPQHF
TRBJ2-7	TRBD2	.	TRBV4-1	TGCGCCAGCAGCCCCGGGACTACCCACGAGCAGTACTTC	CASSPGTTHEQYF
TRBJ2-7	.	many	TRBV10-3	TGTGCCATCAGTGAAAGGGACGGAGCCTACGAGCAGTACTTC	CAISERDGAYEQYF
TRBJ2-2	TRBD2	many	TRBV6-1	TGTGCCAGCAGTTACATCGGACTAGCGGGAGGGTCCCCCGGGGAGCTGTTTTTT	CASSYIGLAGGSPGELFF
TRBJ2-6	.	.	TRBV9	TGTGCCAGCAGCGCAAGGGGGAGTTCCGGGGCCAACGTCCTGACTTTC	CASSARGSSGANVLTF
TRBJ2-2	.	.	TRBV19	TGTGCCAGTACCTCGGGGGGACAGACTAAAACCGGGGAGCTGTTTTTT	CASTSGGQTKTGELFF
TRBJ1-1	.	once	TRBV2	TGTGCCAGCATTAAACAGGCCATGGGGACTGAAGCTTTCTTT	CASIKQAMGTEAFF
TRBJ2-5	.	many	TRBV28	TGTGCCAGCAGTTTTCCCCACGGCGGGACAGCCAGCGGTATCCAGTACTTC	CASSFPHGGTASGIQYF
TRBJ2-1	TRBD1	many	TRBV2	TGTGCCAGCGGGACAGGGGTCCTTCGTGAGCAGTTCTTC	CASGTGVLREQFF
TRBJ2-3	TRBD2	.	TRBV6-2/TRBV6-3	TGTGCCAGCAGTTACTTCTTAGCGGGGGGGCCTACAGATACGCAGTATTTT	CASSYFLAGGPTDTQYF
TRBJ2-1	TRBD2	few	TRBV7-2	TGTGCCAGCAGCCGCGAGCGGGGGGGGTACAATGAGCAGTTCTTC	CASSRERGGYNEQFF
TRBJ2-1	.	.	TRBV18	TGTGCCAGCTCACCGCGTTTCCAGCGGTCAGACGGCTCCTACAATGAGCAGTTCTTC	CASSPRFQRSDGSYNEQFF
TRBJ2-3	.	few	TRBV10-1	TGCGCCAGCAGTGAGTCGGACAATATAGGTTACTCTACGCAGTATTTT	CASSESDNIGYSTQYF
TRBJ2-3	.	few	TRBV7-9	TGTGCCAGCAGCTATCAGGGATTCACAGATACGCAGTATTTT	CASSYQGFTDTQYF
TRBJ2-1	TRBD1	many	TRBV2	TGTGCCAGCAGTGAGACAGGGAACCGATACAATGAGCAGTTCTTC	CASSETGNRYNEQFF
TRBJ2-7	.	many	TRBV7-2	TGTGCCAGCAGCTTAAAGGGGCCAAGGATCTACGAGCAGTACTTC	CASSLKGPRIYEQYF
TRBJ2-5	TRBD2	.	TRBV2	TGTGCCAGCAGGACCGGGACTAGCCAACAAGAGACCCAGTACTTC	CASRTGTSQQETQYF
TRBJ2-5	.	few	TRBV6-1	TGTGCCAGCAGTGAAGCGCTTATCGGGGGCAGGGAGACCCAGTACTTC	CASSEALIGGRETQYF
TRBJ1-2	.	many	TRBV2	TGTGCCAGCAGAAGGACAGTATCGGGGGGCTACACCTTC	CASRRTVSGGYTF
TRBJ2-5	TRBD2	few	TRBV10-2	TGCGCCAGCAGTGCCAAATCATCCGGGGGGGCGGCCCAGTACTTC	CASSAKSSGGAAQYF
TRBJ2-3	.	.	TRBV29-1	TGCAGCGTGCAAGCCGGGAACGGAGATACGCAGTATTTT	CSVQAGNGDTQYF
TRBJ2-1	.	many	TRBV27	TGTGCCAGCAGTTTATCAAACCCGGGGGGCGTTGAGCAGTTCTTC	CASSLSNPGGVEQFF
TRBJ2-3	TRBD1	many	TRBV20-1	TGCAGTGCACGGGACAGCGGTGCAGATACGCAGTATTTT	CSARDSGADTQYF
TRBJ2-2	.	.	TRBV7-7	TGTGCTAGCAGCGCCGATAGCGGCACTGTCGCCACCGGGGAGCTGTTTTTT	CASSADSGTVATGELFF
TRBJ1-5	.	many	TRBV7-8	TGTGCCAGCAGCTTCGCCGGGGGCTTAAATCAGCCCCAGCATTTT	CASSFAGGLNQPQHF
TRBJ1-5	.	many	TRBV2	TGTGCCAGCAGGGCAGGACAGAATCAGCCCCAGCATTTT	CASRAGQNQPQHF
TRBJ2-1	TRBD2	many	TRBV4-2	TGTGCCAGCAGCCAAGATCTCACTAGCGGGCGCAATGAGCAGTTCTTC	CASSQDLTSGRNEQFF
TRBJ1-1	.	.	TRBV7-2	TGTGCCAGCAGCTTAGTGCATGGCGGGAACACTGAAGCTTTCTTT	CASSLVHGGNTEAFF